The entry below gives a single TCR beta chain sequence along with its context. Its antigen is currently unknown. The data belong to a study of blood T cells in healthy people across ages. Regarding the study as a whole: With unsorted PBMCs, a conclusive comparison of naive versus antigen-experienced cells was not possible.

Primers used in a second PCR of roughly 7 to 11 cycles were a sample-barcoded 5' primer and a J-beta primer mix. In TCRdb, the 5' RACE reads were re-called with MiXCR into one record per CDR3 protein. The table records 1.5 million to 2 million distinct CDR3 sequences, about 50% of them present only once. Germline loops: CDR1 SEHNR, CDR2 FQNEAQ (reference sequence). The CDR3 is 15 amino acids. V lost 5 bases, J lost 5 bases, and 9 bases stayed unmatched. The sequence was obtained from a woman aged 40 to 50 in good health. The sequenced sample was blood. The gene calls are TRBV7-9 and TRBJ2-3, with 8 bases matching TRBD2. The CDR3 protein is CASSTPGGPQDTQYF. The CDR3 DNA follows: TGTGCCAGCAGCACCCCGGGGGGGCCGCAAGATACGCAGTATTTT.